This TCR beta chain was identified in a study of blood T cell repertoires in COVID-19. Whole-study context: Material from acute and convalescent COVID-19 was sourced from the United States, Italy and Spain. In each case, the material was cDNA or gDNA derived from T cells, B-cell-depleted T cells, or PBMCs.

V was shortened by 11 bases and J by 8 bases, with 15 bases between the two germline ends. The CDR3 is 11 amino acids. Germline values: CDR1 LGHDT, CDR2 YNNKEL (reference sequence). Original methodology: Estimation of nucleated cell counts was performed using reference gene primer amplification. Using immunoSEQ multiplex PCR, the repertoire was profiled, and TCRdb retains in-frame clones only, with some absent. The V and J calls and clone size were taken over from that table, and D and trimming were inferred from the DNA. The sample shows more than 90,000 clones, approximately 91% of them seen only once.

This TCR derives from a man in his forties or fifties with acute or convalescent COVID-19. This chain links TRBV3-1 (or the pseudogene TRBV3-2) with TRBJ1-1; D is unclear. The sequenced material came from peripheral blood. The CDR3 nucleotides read TGTGCCTCTACGGGTTCGAGCGAAGCTTTCTTT. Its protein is CASTGSSEAFF.